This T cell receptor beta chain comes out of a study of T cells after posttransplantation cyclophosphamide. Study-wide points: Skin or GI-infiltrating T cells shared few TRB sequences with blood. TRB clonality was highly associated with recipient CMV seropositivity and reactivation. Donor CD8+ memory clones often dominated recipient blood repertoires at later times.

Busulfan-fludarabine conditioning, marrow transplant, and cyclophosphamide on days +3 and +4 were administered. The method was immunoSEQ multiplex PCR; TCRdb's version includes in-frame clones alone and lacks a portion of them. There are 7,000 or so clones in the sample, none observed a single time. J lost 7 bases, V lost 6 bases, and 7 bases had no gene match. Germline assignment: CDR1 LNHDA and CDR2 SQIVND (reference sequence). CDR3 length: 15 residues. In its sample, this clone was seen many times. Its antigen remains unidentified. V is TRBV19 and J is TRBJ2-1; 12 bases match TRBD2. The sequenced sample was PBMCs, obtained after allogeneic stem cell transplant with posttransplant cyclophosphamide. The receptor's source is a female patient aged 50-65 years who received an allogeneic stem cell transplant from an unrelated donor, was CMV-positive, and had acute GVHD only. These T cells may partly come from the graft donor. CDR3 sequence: CASRETSGRGNEQFF. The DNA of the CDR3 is TGTGCCAGTAGAGAGACTAGCGGGAGAGGGAATGAGCAGTTCTTC.